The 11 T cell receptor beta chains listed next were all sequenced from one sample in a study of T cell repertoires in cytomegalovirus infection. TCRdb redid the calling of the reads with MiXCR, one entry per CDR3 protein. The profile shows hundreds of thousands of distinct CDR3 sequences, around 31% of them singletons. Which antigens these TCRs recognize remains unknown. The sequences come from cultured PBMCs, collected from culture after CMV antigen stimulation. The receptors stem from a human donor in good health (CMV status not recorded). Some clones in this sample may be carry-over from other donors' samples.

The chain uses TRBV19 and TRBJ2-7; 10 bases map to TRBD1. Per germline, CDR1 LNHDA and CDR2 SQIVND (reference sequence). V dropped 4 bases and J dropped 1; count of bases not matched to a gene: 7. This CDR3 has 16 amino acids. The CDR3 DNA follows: TGTGCCAGTAGTACCTGGGACAGGGGCTCATCCTACGAGCAGTACTTC. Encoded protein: CASSTWDRGSSYEQYF.

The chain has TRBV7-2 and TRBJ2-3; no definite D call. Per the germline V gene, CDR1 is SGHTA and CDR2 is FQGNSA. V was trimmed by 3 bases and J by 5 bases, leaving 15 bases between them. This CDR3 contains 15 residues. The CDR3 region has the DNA TGTGCCAGCAGCTTGCGCGCCCCGTGGGGAGATACGCAGTATTTT. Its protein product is CASSLRAPWGDTQYF. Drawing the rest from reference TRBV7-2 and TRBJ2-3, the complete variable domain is GAGVSQSPSNKVTEKGKDVELRCDPISGHTALYWYRQSLGQGLEFLIYFQGNSAPDKSGLPSDRFSAERTGGSVSTLTIQRTQQEDSAVYLCASSLRAPWGDTQYFGPGTRLTVL.

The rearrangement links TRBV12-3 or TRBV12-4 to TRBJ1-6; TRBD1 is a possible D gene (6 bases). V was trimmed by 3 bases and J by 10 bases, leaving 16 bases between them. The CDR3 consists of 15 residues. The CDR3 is CASSFFGTLGSPLHF. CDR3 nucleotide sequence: TGTGCCAGCAGTTTTTTTGGGACACTCGGGTCACCCCTCCACTTT.

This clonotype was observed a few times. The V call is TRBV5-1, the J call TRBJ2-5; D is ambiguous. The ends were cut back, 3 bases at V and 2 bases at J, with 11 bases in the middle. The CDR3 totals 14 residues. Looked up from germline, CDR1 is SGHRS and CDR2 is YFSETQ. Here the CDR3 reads CASSSPDLQETQYF. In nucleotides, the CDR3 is TGCGCCAGCAGCTCCCCCGACTTACAAGAGACCCAGTACTTC.

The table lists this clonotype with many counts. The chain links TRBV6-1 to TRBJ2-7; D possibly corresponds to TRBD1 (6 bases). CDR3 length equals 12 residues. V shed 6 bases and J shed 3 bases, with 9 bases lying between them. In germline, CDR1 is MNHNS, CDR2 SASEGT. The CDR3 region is CASRTGSYEQYF. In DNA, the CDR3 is TGTGCCAGCAGAACAGGGAGCTACGAGCAGTACTTC.

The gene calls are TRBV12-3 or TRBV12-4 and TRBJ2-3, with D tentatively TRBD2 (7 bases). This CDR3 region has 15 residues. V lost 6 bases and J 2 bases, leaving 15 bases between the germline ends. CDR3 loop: CASSWARGLTDTQYF. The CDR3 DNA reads TGTGCCAGCAGCTGGGCGCGGGGGCTCACAGATACGCAGTATTTT.

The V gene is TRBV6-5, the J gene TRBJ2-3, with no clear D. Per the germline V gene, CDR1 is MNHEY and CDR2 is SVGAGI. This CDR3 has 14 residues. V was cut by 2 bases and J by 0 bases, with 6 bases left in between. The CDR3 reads CASSYLHSTDTQYF. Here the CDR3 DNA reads TGTGCCAGCAGTTACCTCCATAGCACAGATACGCAGTATTTT.

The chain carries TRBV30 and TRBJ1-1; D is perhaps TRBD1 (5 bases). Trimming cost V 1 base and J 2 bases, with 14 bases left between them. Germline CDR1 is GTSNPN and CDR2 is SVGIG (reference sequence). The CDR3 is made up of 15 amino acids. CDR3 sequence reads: CAWSGGSRINTEAFF. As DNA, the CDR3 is TGTGCCTGGAGTGGGGGGAGTCGGATCAACACTGAAGCTTTCTTT.

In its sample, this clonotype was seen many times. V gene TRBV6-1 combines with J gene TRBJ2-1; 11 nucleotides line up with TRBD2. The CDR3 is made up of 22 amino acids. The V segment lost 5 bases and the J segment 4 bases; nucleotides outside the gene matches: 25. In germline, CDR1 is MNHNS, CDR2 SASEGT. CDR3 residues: CASSFTPSRLASGRRRYNEQFF. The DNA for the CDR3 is TGTGCCAGCAGTTTCACACCGTCCCGCCTGGCTAGCGGGAGGCGGCGGTACAATGAGCAGTTCTTC.

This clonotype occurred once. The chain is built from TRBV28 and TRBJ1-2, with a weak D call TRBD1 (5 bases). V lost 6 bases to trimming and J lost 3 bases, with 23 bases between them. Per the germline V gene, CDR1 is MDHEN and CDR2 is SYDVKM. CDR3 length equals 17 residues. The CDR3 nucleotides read TGTGCCAGCAGCTACTCCCCCCTCAGGGAAAGGGACTATGGCTACACCTTC. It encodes CASSYSPLRERDYGYTF.

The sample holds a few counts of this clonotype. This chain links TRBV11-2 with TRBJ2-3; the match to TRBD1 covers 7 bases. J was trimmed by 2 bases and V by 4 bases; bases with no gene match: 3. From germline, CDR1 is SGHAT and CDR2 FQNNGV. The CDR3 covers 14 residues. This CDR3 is CASSSTGPTDTQYF. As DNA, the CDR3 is TGTGCCAGCAGCTCGACAGGGCCCACAGATACGCAGTATTTT.